Listed here are 11 T cell receptor beta chains from one sample, sequenced in a study of blood T cell repertoires in COVID-19. The method was immunoSEQ multiplex PCR; TCRdb's version includes in-frame clones alone and lacks a portion of them. The table records 200,000 to 250,000 clones, 84% of them present only once. Sequencing was performed on PBMCs or T cells enriched from blood (not recorded which). These receptors all come from a woman between 40 and 55 years old who had recovered from COVID-19.

The chain recombines TRBV24-1 with TRBJ1-5; D ambiguous. This CDR3 region has 14 residues. The V gene lost 0 bases and the J gene lost 4 bases, with 6 bases spanning the gap. Germline V lookup: CDR1 KGHDR, CDR2 SFDVKD. The CDR3 protein is CATSDLGRNQPQHF. The CDR3 DNA follows: TGTGCCACCAGTGATTTGGGCCGTAATCAGCCCCAGCATTTT.

A note on this clone: The sample carries other DNA sequences with the same CDR3. The rearrangement links TRBV12-3 or TRBV12-4 to TRBJ2-7, with 9 bases that match TRBD2. The trim removed 8 bases at V and 0 bases at J, leaving 2 bases unmatched. CDR3 length: 13 residues. CDR3 in DNA: TGTGCCAGCCGACTAGCGGCCTCCTACGAGCAGTACTTC. Its translation: CASRLAASYEQYF.

The chain employs TRBV27 and TRBJ2-1; D might be TRBD1 (6 bases). Trimming took 3 bases from V and 4 from J, leaving 7 bases between them. The germline V gene encodes CDR1 MNHEY and CDR2 SMNVEV (reference sequence). CDR3 length: 13 residues. CDR3 loop: CASSLDSYNEQFF. In DNA form, the CDR3 reads TGTGCCAGCAGTTTGGACAGTTACAATGAGCAGTTCTTC.

This clone is a singleton in its sample. V and J are TRBV7-2 and TRBJ1-5, with 8 bases identical to TRBD1. Germline CDR1 reads SGHTA; CDR2 reads FQGNSA. The CDR3 sequence is 13 residues long. Trimming took 7 bases from V and 7 from J; bases not matched to a gene: 6. The CDR3 nucleotides are TGTGCCAGCAACCAGGGGGCAGAACAGCCCCAGCATTTT. Translation gives CASNQGAEQPQHF.

The rearrangement joins TRBV25-1 to TRBJ1-1; 7 bases are a match to TRBD1. This CDR3 has 13 amino acids. CDR1 is MGHDK, CDR2 SYGVNS, per germline. V lost 5 bases, J lost 1 base, and 1 base stayed unmatched. In DNA form, the CDR3 reads TGTGCCAGCAGTAACAGGGGGAACACTGAAGCTTTCTTT. Its translation is CASSNRGNTEAFF.

This clone was found once. The chain combines TRBV7-2 with TRBJ2-1; 8 bases match TRBD1. The CDR3 covers 15 residues. Germline CDR1 and CDR2: SGHTA and FQGNSA. Losses at the gene ends were 5 bases for V and 8 bases for J; bases not matched to a gene: 11. The CDR3, as DNA: TGTGCCAGCAGCCCCCGGGGACAGGATTATGATGAGCAGTTCTTC. Residues: CASSPRGQDYDEQFF.

This chain links TRBV19 with TRBJ1-5; tentative D call: TRBD1 (6 bases). Germline V gene sequence: CDR1 LNHDA, CDR2 SQIVND (reference sequence). V dropped 4 bases and J dropped 3 bases, with 13 bases sitting between them. This CDR3 is 15 amino acids long. The CDR3 coding sequence is TGTGCCAGTAGTAGAGGGTTGGGGGCCAATCAGCCCCAGCATTTT. Its translation is CASSRGLGANQPQHF.

The chain carries TRBV11-2 and TRBJ2-5; D is ambiguous. Germline lookup yields CDR1 SGHAT and CDR2 FQNNGV. This CDR3 comprises 11 residues. V lost 4 bases and J 4 bases, leaving 4 bases between the germline ends. Here the CDR3 reads CASSSRETQYF. As DNA, the CDR3 is TGTGCCAGCAGCTCCCGAGAGACCCAGTACTTC.

The V gene is TRBV29-1, the J gene TRBJ2-7; TRBD2 aligns across 7 bases. The CDR3 consists of 15 residues. The germline CDR1 and CDR2 sequences are SQVTM and ANQGSEA. Trimming took 4 bases from V and 0 from J; bases not matched to a gene: 9. The CDR3 sequence is CSVGRAGAYSYEQYF. The CDR3 bases are TGCAGCGTTGGTCGGGCGGGAGCGTACTCCTACGAGCAGTACTTC.

The chain is built from TRBV27 and TRBJ2-3; weak D call: TRBD2 (6 bases). V lost 2 bases and J lost 8, with 14 bases in between. The CDR3 spans 14 residues. The germline CDR1 and CDR2 sequences are MNHEY and SMNVEV (reference sequence). In nucleotides, the CDR3 is TGTGCCAGCAGTTTAGGGACTCGTGCAGGTACGCAGTATTTT. As protein: CASSLGTRAGTQYF.

The chain carries TRBV30 and TRBJ2-1, with 10 bases identical to TRBD2. Germline V CDR1 and CDR2: GTSNPN, SVGIG (reference sequence). CDR3 length: 16 residues. Trimming cost V 3 bases and J 4 bases; bases outside gene matches: 9. Here the CDR3 DNA reads TGTGCCTGGAGGGAACCGGGACTAGCGTCTTACAATGAGCAGTTCTTC. It specifies CAWREPGLASYNEQFF. Full variable domain (rest looked up from reference TRBV30 and TRBJ2-1): SQTIHQWPATLVQPVGSPLSLECTVEGTSNPNLYWYRQAAGRGLQLLFYSVGIGQISSEVPQNLSASRPQDRQFILSSKKLLLSDSGFYLCAWREPGLASYNEQFFGPGTRLTVL.